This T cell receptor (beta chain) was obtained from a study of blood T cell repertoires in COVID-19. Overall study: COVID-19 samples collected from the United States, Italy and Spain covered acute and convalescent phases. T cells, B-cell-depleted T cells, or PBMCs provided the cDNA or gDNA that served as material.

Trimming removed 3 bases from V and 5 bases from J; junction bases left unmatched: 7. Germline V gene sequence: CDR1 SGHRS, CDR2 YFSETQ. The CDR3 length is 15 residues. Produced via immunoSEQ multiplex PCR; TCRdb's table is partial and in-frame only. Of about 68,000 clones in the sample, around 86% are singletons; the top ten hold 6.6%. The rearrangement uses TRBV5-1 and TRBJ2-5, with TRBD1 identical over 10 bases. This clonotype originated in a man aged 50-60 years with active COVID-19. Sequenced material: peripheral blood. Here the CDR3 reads CASSSGQGGRETQYF. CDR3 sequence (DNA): TGCGCCAGCAGCTCCGGACAGGGGGGAAGGGAGACCCAGTACTTC.